The source of this T cell receptor beta chain is a study of a mutant IDH1 vaccine in newly diagnosed glioma. Study at large: Patients were pretreated with radiotherapy, temozolomide, or both, mostly both.

Profiled with immunoSEQ multiplex PCR; TCRdb holds only in-frame clones, not every one. The sample shows 35,000 or so clones, roughly 80% of them seen only once. Stated time point: week 11, during vaccination. The study gave 300 ug of mutant IDH1 20-mer peptide per vaccine dose, with topical imiquimod. The CDR3 length is 14 residues. Germline loops: CDR1 MNHEY, CDR2 SVGAGI. V was pared by 6 bases and J by 2 bases, with 11 bases between. Remarks on this clone: Its target is unknown.

The clonotype comes from a woman younger than 45 with glioma. Some clones in this sample may be carry-over from other donors' samples. This rearrangement joins TRBV6-5 to TRBJ1-3; no definite D call. This specimen consisted of peripheral blood mononuclear cells (PBMCs), obtained from a glioma patient whose treatment included an IDH1 peptide vaccine. For the CDR3, the DNA is TGTGCCAGCAGGCCACCCGGGGCTGGAAACACCATATATTTT. It yields the protein CASRPPGAGNTIYF.